This T cell receptor (beta chain) was obtained from a study of T cell changes during pregnancy in multiple sclerosis. Assay used: immunoSEQ multiplex PCR; TCRdb lists only in-frame clones, some missing. The sample has 42,000 or so clones, 70% to 90% seen once. This CDR3 is 14 amino acids long. The V and J ends lost 2 bases and 3 bases respectively, with 8 bases between them. Germline-derived CDR1 and CDR2 are SEHNR and FQNEAQ (reference sequence). The sequence was collected from a female donor with multiple sclerosis, enrolled in a pregnancy study. The chain links TRBV7-9 to TRBJ2-1; D gene uncertain. This specimen was CD4+ T cells from peripheral blood mononuclear cells, taken after pregnancy. CDR3 residues: CASSLIGGYNEQFF. The CDR3 nucleotides are TGTGCCAGCAGCTTAATCGGTGGCTACAATGAGCAGTTCTTC.